These 5 T cell receptor beta chains were sequenced from one sample in a study of cytomegalovirus exposure and HLA in healthy donors. The PCR was carried out with 60 Vbeta primers and 13 Jbeta primers. Libraries were prepared by immunoSEQ multiplex PCR; TCRdb keeps only in-frame clonotypes and omits some of them. The sample records under 250,000 clones, roughly 83% being singletons. Sequencing used PBMCs. The receptors stem from a boy aged 2 to 9 in good health and CMV-seronegative.

This clone was counted a single time. The genes are TRBV11-2 and TRBJ2-5; D is possibly TRBD2 (6 bases). CDR3 length: 14 residues. Trimming pared 0 bases from V and 5 bases from J, leaving 10 bases between. Germline CDR1 is SGHAT and CDR2 is FQNNGV. The CDR3 sequence: CASSLEGGWETQYF. The CDR3 nucleotides read TGTGCCAGCAGCTTAGAGGGGGGATGGGAGACCCAGTACTTC.

The rearrangement uses TRBV14 and TRBJ1-1, with 8 positions matching TRBD1. Losses at the gene ends were 5 bases for V and 0 bases for J; bases not matched to a gene: 8. The CDR3 loop spans 16 amino acids. In germline, CDR1 is SGHDN, CDR2 FVKESK. CDR3 sequence: CASSVGTGELNTEAFF. CDR3 DNA sequence: TGTGCCAGCAGCGTCGGGACAGGAGAGTTGAACACTGAAGCTTTCTTT.

The chain employs TRBV27 and TRBJ2-1; 11 positions match TRBD2. Germline lookup yields CDR1 MNHEY and CDR2 SMNVEV (reference sequence). The CDR3 consists of 16 residues. The V and J ends lost 5 bases and 3 bases, in that order; junction bases with no gene match: 6. The chain's CDR3 is CASSPVAGGHYNEQFF. Written as DNA, the CDR3 is TGTGCCAGCAGTCCGGTAGCGGGAGGGCACTACAATGAGCAGTTCTTC.

The chain recombines TRBV7-9 with TRBJ1-1; 8 bases fit TRBD1. Per germline, CDR1 SEHNR and CDR2 FQNEAQ (reference sequence). The CDR3 loop spans 12 amino acids. The V and J ends lost 3 bases and 8 bases, in that order; junction bases with no gene match: 2. CDR3 residues: CASSFRGQEAFF. CDR3 DNA sequence: TGTGCCAGCAGCTTCAGGGGGCAGGAAGCTTTCTTT.

The V gene is TRBV9, the J gene TRBJ2-5; D is perhaps TRBD1 (6 bases). The CDR3 covers 15 residues. From germline, CDR1 is SGDLS and CDR2 YYNGEE. Trimming removed 2 bases from V and 1 base from J, with 12 bases in between. The CDR3, as DNA: TGTGCCAGCAGCGTGTCACAGGGAGTCCAAGAGACCCAGTACTTC. This translates into CASSVSQGVQETQYF.